This T cell receptor (beta chain) was obtained from a study of T cell responses to AZD1222 COVID-19 vaccine. Concerning this clone itself: No antigen is known for it.

Notes on the study in general: In all cases, repertoires were sampled only after the peak T cell response. Two doses of AZD1222 preceded a rise in Spike-specific TCR breadth and depth. Donors were chiefly white British, with a greater number of females, and clonal diversity was perhaps underestimated. Only a handful of individuals given AZD1222 were seropositive at baseline.

The germline CDR1 and CDR2 sequences are MRHNA and SNTAGT. CDR3 length: 16 amino acids. Trimming at V came to 6 bases and at J to 6 bases, leaving 12 bases not matched to a gene. TCRdb's table, derived via immunoSEQ multiplex PCR, lists solely in-frame clones and lacks some. Here the sample spans around 120,000 clones, around 90% being singletons. Sequencing used peripheral blood, obtained on day 0 of AZD1222 vaccination. The rearrangement uses TRBV6-4 and TRBJ2-1; 9 bases map to TRBD1. This TCR derives from an adult in good health. CDR3 sequence reads: CASSEWGQGIRNEQFF. The CDR3 DNA reads TGTGCCAGCAGCGAGTGGGGACAGGGCATCCGCAATGAGCAGTTCTTC.